This TCR beta chain comes out of a study of yellow fever vaccine responses in identical twins. The germline CDR1 and CDR2 sequences are ENHRY and SYGVKD. Unmatched junction bases numbered 8, after V lost 4 bases and J lost 6 bases. CDR3 size: 15 residues. TCRdb analysed the RT-PCR reads with MiXCR anew, one entry per CDR3 protein. The table includes several thousand distinct CDR3 sequences, 84% detected once. The chain joins TRBV10-3 to TRBJ2-7; 11 bases fit TRBD2. The source is a woman younger than 35 who received the yellow fever vaccine. The sample consisted of T cells from blood (PBMCs), unsorted or a sorted subset (not recorded which), taken before or after yellow fever vaccination (not recorded which). DNA of the CDR3: TGTGCCATCAGTGGGGTAGCGGGAGGGCGGGCCGAGCAGTACTTC. This codes for CAISGVAGGRAEQYF.